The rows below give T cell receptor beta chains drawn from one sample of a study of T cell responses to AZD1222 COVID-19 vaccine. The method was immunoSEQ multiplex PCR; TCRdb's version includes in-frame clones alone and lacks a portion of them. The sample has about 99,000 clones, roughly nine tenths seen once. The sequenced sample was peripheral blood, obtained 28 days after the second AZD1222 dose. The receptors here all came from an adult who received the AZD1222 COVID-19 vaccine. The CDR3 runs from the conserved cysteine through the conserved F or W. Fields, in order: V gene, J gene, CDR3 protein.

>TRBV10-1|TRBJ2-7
CASSRGDLAGEQYF
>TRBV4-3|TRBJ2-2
CASSQVGTNTGELFF
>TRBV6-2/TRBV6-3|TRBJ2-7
CASSTSGTSEGEQYF
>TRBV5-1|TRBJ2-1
CASRPGQGNAYNEQFF
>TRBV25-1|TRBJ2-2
CATARGGNTGELFF
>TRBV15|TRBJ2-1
CATGLAGVDEQFF
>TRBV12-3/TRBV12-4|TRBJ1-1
CASRLQGNTEAFF
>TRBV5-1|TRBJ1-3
CASSLAGTSGNTIYF
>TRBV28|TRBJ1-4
CASRMAGNNEKLFF
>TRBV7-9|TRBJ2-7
CASSAIPDRVYEQYF
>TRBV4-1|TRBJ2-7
CASSQERFISSYEQYF
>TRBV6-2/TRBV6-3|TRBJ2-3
CASSSGTQNLYTDTQYF
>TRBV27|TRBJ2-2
CASSLRQGTNTGELFF
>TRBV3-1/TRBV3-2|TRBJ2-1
CASSNTGAANNEQFF
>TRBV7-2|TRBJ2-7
CASSQPGQGGSEQYF
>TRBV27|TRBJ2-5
CASSLSWQGQETQYF
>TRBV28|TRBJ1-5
CASRQGGSNNQPQHF
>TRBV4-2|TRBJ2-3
CASSQEDGGRGSDTQYF
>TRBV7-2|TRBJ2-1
CASSLARIAGGPYNEQFF
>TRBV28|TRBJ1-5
CASSLGGSHQPQHF
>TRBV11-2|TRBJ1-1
CASSFSSIGREAFF
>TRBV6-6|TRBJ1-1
CASRPRVTLEAFF
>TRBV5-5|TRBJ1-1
CASSLEWTSTEAFF
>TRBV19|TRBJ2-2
CASSITSGEIGELFF
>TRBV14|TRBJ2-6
CASSLGGGANVLTF
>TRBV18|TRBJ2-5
CASSPPGRQETQYF
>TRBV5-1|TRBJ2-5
CASSPGGVQETQYF
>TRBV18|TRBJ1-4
CASSPLQGTNEKLFF
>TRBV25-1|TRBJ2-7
CASSEIGATLYEQYF